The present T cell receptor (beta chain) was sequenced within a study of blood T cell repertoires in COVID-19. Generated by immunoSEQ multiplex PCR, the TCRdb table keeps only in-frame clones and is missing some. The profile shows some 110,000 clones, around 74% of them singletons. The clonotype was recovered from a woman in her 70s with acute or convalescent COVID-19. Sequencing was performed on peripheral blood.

CDR3 loop: CASSLGLAGGYQFF. The DNA of the CDR3 is TGTGCCAGCAGCTTGGGGCTAGCGGGGGGGTATCAGTTCTTC. This rearrangement joins TRBV5-6 to TRBJ2-1, with TRBD2 identical over 12 bases. Trimming removed 0 bases from V and 13 bases from J; junction bases left unmatched: 5. Germline assignment: CDR1 SGHDT and CDR2 YYEEEE. The CDR3 runs to 14 residues.